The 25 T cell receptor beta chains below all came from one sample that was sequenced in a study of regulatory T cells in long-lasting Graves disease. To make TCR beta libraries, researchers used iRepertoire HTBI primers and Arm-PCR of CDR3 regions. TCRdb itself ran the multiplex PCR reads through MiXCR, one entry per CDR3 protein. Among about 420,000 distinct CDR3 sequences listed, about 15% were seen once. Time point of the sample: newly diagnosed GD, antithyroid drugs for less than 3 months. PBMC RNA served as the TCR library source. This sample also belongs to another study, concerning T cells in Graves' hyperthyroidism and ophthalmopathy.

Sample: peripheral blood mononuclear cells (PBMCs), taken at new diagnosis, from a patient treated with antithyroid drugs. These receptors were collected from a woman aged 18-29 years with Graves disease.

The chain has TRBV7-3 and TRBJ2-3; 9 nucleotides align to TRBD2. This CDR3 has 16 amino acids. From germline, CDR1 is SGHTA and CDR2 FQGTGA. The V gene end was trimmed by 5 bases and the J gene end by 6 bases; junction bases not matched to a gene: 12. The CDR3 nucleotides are TGTGCCAGCAGCCACGCAGGGGTTGCGGGAGGGGATACGCAGTATTTT. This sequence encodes CASSHAGVAGGDTQYF.

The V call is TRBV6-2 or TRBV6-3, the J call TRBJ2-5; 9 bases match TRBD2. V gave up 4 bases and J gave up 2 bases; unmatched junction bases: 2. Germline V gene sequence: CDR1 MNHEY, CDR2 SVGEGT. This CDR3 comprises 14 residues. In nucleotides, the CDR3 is TGTGCCAGCAGTTGGCGGGAGGGACAAGAGACCCAGTACTTC. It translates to CASSWREGQETQYF.

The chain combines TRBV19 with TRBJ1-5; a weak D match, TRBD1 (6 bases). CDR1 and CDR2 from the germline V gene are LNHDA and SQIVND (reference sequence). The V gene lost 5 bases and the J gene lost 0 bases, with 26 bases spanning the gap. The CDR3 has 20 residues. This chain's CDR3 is CASSPTSGGRGFYSNQPQHF. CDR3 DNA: TGTGCCAGTAGTCCAACATCCGGGGGCAGGGGCTTTTATAGCAATCAGCCCCAGCATTTT.

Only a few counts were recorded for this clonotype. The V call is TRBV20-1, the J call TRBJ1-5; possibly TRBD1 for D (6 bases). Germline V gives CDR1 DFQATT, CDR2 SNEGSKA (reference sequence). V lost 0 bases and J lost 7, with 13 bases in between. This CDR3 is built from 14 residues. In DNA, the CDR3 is TGCAGTGCTAGAGATTCGGGGGGCTGGCAGCCCCAGCATTTT. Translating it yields CSARDSGGWQPQHF.

CDR3 in DNA: TGTGCCACCACTGCCGCGAACACCGGGGAGCTGTTTTTT. Translating gives CATTAANTGELFF. The chain recombines TRBV24-1 with TRBJ2-2, with D unclear. This CDR3 comprises 13 residues. Trimming removed 8 bases from V and 0 bases from J, with 6 bases in between. Germline CDR1 KGHDR, CDR2 SFDVKD.

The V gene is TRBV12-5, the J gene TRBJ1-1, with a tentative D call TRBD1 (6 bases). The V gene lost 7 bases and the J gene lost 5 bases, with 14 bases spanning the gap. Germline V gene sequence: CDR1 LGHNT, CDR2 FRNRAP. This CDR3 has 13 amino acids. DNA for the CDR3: TGTGCTAGTGCCCAGACAGGCGGTACTGAAGCTTTCTTT. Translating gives CASAQTGGTEAFF.

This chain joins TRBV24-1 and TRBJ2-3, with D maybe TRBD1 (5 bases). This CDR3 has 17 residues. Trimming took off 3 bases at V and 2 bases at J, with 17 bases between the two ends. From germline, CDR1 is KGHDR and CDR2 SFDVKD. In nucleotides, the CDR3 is TGTGCCACCAGTGATCAGGGCCGGGTTCGGACCACAGATACGCAGTATTTT. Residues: CATSDQGRVRTTDTQYF.

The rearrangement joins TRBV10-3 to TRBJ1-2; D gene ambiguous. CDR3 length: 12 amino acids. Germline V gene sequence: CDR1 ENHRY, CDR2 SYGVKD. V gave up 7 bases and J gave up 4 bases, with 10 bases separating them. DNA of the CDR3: TGTGCCATCACGATGGCTGGCTATGGCTACACCTTC. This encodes CAITMAGYGYTF.

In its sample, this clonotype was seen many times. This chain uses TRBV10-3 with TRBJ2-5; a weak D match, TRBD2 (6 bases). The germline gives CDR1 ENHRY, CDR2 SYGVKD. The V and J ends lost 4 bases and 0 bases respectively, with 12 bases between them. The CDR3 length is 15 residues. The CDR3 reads CAISAPGRNQETQYF. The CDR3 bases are TGTGCCATCAGTGCCCCCGGGAGAAACCAAGAGACCCAGTACTTC.

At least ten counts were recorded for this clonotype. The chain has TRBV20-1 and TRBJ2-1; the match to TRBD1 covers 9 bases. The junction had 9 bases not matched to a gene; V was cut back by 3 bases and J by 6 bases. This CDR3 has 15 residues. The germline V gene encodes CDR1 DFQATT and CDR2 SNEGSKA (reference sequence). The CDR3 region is CSARALGTGINEQFF. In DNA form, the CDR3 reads TGCAGTGCTAGGGCTCTTGGGACAGGGATCAATGAGCAGTTCTTC.

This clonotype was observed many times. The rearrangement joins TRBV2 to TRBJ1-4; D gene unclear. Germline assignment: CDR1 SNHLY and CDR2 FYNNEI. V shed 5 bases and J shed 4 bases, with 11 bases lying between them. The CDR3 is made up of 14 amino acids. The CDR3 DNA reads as TGTGCCAGCAGTACCCCCCAGTATAATGAAAAACTGTTTTTT. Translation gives CASSTPQYNEKLFF. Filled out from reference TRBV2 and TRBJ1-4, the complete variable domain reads EPEVTQTPSHQVTQMGQEVILRCVPISNHLYFYWYRQILGQKVEFLVSFYNNEISEKSEIFDDQFSVERPDGSNFTLKIRSTKLEDSAMYFCASSTPQYNEKLFFGSGTQLSVL.

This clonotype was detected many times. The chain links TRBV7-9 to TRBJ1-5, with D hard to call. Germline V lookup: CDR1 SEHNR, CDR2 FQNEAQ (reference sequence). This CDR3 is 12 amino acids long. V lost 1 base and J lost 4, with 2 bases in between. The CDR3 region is CASSLDNQPQHF. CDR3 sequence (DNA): TGTGCCAGCAGCTTAGATAATCAGCCCCAGCATTTT.

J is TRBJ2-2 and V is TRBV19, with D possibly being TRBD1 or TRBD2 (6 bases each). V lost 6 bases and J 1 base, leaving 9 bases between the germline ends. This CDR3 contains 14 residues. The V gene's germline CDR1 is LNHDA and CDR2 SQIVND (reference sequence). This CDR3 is CASRGGQNTGELFF. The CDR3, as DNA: TGTGCCAGTAGGGGGGGACAGAACACCGGGGAGCTGTTTTTT.

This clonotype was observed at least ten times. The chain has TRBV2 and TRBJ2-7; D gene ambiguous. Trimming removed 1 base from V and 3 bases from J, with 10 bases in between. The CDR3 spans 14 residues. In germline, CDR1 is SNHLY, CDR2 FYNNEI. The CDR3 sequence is CASSEGSYNYEQYF. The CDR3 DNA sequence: TGTGCCAGCAGTGAAGGGTCGTACAACTACGAGCAGTACTTC.

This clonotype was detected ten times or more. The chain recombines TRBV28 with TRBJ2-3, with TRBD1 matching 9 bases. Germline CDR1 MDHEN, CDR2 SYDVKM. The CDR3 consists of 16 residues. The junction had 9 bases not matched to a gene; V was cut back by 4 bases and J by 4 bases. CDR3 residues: CASSWIGTGRPDTQYF. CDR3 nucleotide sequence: TGTGCCAGCAGTTGGATCGGGACAGGGCGACCAGATACGCAGTATTTT.

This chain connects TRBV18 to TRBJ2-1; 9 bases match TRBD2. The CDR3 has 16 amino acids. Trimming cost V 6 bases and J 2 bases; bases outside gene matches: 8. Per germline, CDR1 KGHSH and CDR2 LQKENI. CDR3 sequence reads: CASSLVGGRAYNEQFF. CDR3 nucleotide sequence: TGTGCCAGCTCCCTAGTGGGCGGGAGGGCCTACAATGAGCAGTTCTTC.

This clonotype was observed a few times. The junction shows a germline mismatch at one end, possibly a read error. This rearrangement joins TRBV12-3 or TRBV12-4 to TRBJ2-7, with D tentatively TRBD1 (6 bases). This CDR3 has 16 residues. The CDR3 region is CASSLAGTRSSYEQYF. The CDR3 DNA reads TGTGCCAGCAGTCTAGCCGGGACACGATCTTCCTACGAGCAGTACTTC.

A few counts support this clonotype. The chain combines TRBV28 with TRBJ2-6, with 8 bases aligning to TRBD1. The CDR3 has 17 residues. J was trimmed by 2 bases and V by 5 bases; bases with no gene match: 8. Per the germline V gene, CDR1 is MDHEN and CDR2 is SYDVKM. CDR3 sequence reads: CASSGAGGAPGANVLTF. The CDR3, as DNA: TGTGCCAGCAGTGGGGCAGGGGGCGCCCCTGGGGCCAACGTCCTGACTTTC.

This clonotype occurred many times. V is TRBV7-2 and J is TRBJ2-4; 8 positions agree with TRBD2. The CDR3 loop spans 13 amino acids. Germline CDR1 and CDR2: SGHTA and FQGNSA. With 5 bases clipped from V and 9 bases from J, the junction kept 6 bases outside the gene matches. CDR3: CASSPLAGSIQYF. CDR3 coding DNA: TGTGCCAGCAGCCCTCTAGCGGGTTCCATTCAGTACTTC.

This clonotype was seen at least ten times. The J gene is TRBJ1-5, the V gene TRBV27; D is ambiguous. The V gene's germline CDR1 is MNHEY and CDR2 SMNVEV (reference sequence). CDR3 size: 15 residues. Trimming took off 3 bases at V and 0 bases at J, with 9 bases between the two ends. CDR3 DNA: TGTGCCAGCAGTTTCATGGGGTATAGCAATCAGCCCCAGCATTTT. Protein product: CASSFMGYSNQPQHF.

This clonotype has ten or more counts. As DNA, the CDR3 is TGCAGTGCTTCCGACAGGGGGATCATCTACGAGCAGTACTTC. Its translation: CSASDRGIIYEQYF. The chain recombines TRBV20-1 with TRBJ2-7, with TRBD1 identical over 9 bases. Germline CDR1 and CDR2: DFQATT and SNEGSKA (reference sequence). The CDR3 covers 14 residues. J lost 3 bases, V lost 5 bases, and 8 bases had no gene match.

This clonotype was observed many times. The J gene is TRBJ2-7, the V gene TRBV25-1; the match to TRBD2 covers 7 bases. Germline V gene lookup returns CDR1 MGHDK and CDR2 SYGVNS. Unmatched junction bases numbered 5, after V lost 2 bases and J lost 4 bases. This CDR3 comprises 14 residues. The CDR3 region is CASSERGVRYEQYF. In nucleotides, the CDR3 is TGTGCCAGCAGTGAACGGGGGGTAAGGTACGAGCAGTACTTC.

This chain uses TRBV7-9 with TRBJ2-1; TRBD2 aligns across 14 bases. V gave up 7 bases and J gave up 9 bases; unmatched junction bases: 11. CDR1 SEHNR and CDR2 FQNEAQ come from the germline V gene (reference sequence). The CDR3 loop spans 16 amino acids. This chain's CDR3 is CASTYGTSGRGGEQFF. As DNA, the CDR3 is TGTGCCAGCACCTACGGGACTAGCGGGAGAGGGGGTGAGCAGTTCTTC.

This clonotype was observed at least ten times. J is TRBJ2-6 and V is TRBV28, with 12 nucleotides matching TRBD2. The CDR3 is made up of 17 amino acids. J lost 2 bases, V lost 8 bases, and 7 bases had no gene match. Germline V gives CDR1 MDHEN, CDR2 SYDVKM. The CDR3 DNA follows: TGTGCCAGCCGACTAGCGGGAGAGTTCGCTGGGGCCAACGTCCTGACTTTC. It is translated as CASRLAGEFAGANVLTF.

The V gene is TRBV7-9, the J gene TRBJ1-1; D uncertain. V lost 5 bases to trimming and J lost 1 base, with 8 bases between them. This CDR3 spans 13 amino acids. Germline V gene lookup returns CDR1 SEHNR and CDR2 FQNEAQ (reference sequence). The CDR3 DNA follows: TGTGCCAGCAGCATAAGACAGAACACTGAAGCTTTCTTT. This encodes CASSIRQNTEAFF.